Listed here are 31 T cell receptor beta chains from one sample, sequenced in a study of T cell changes during pregnancy in multiple sclerosis. Sequencing was performed with immunoSEQ multiplex PCR; in TCRdb, only in-frame clones are kept and a portion is missing. The sample has 65,000 to 85,000 clones; about nine tenths are singletons. The specimen comprised peripheral blood, sampled in the third trimester of pregnancy. The receptors derive from a female donor with multiple sclerosis, enrolled in a pregnancy study.

This chain links TRBV4-3 with TRBJ2-5; 8 bases map to TRBD1. The CDR3 totals 17 residues. V was clipped by 4 bases and J by 5 bases; unmatched bases: 15. CDR1 and CDR2 from the germline V gene are LGHNA and YSLEER. The CDR3 reads CASSRARTGYFAETQYF. As DNA, the CDR3 is TGCGCCAGCAGCCGGGCAAGGACAGGGTATTTTGCGGAGACCCAGTACTTC.

This clone was recorded only once. The chain combines TRBV6-4 with TRBJ1-5; possibly TRBD1 for D (6 bases). V gave up 3 bases and J gave up 2 bases, with 11 bases separating them. There are 15 residues in the CDR3. CDR1 is MRHNA and CDR2 is SNTAGT in the germline V gene. The DNA for the CDR3 is TGTGCCAGCAGTGAGGCGGCAGGGGGCAATCAGCCCCAGCATTTT. Protein product: CASSEAAGGNQPQHF.

In the case of this clone: The junction departs from the called germline gene at one end, perhaps through a read error. This chain joins TRBV6-5 and TRBJ1-1, with no clear D. The CDR3 extends over 12 amino acids. CDR1 is MNHEY and CDR2 is SVGAGI in the germline V gene. CDR3: CVSGGLGTEAFF. CDR3 nucleotide sequence: TGTGTCAGCGGAGGGTTGGGCACTGAAGCTTTCTTT.

This clone appeared a single time. The CDR3 is CASSLARKGGRLSLSYEQYF. For the CDR3, the DNA is TGTGCCAGCAGCTTAGCGCGGAAAGGGGGCCGACTATCCCTTTCCTACGAGCAGTACTTC. This rearrangement joins TRBV7-2 to TRBJ2-7; 7 bases line up with TRBD1. The CDR3 is made up of 20 amino acids. Germline CDR1 SGHTA, CDR2 FQGNSA. J was trimmed by 1 base and V by 0 bases; bases with no gene match: 18.

The chain couples TRBV9 to TRBJ2-3, with 7 bases that match TRBD2. CDR3 length: 16 residues. V trimming: 0 bases; J trimming: 4 bases; junction bases outside the gene matches: 8. Germline values: CDR1 SGDLS, CDR2 YYNGEE. Here the CDR3 reads CASSVGFGLEPDTQYF. The CDR3 region has the DNA TGTGCCAGCAGCGTAGGATTTGGACTAGAGCCAGATACGCAGTATTTT. Using reference TRBV9 and TRBJ2-3 for the parts outside the CDR3, the full variable domain is DSGVTQTPKHLITATGQRVTLRCSPRSGDLSVYWYQQSLDQGLQFLIQYYNGEERAKGNILERFSAQQFPDLHSELNLSSLELGDSALYFCASSVGFGLEPDTQYFGPGTRLTVL.

The rearrangement uses TRBV7-9 and TRBJ2-1, with 9 bases aligning to TRBD2. The CDR3 extends over 16 amino acids. The germline CDR1 and CDR2 sequences are SEHNR and FQNEAQ (reference sequence). With 4 bases clipped from V and 4 bases from J, the junction kept 8 bases outside the gene matches. In DNA form, the CDR3 reads TGTGCCAGCAGCTCGGCTGGAGCGGGGGGATACAATGAGCAGTTCTTC. It translates to CASSSAGAGGYNEQFF.

Here the CDR3 DNA reads TGTGCCAGCAGCTGGACAGGGGGTACCACCGGGGAGCTGTTTTTT. Its translation: CASSWTGGTTGELFF. The rearrangement uses TRBV7-6 and TRBJ2-2; 10 bases map to TRBD1. V trimming: 4 bases; J trimming: 4 bases; junction bases outside the gene matches: 3. The CDR3 contains 15 residues. Per the germline V gene, CDR1 is SGHVS and CDR2 is FNYEAQ. The full variable domain, rest sourced from reference TRBV7-6 and TRBJ2-2, is GAGVSQSPRYKVTKRGQDVALRCDPISGHVSLYWYRQALGQGPEFLTYFNYEAQQDKSGLPNDRFSAERPEGSISTLTIQRTEQRDSAMYRCASSWTGGTTGELFFGEGSRLTVL.

The chain combines TRBV9 with TRBJ1-2; no firm D call. The ends were cut back, 3 bases at V and 8 bases at J, with 11 bases in the middle. The CDR3 runs to 12 residues. In germline, CDR1 is SGDLS, CDR2 YYNGEE. The CDR3 spells CASSGNTRGYTF. DNA for the CDR3: TGTGCCAGCAGCGGGAATACGCGGGGCTACACCTTC.

The chain carries TRBV7-8 and TRBJ1-1; D is ambiguous. The CDR3 loop spans 14 amino acids. CDR1 and CDR2 (germline): SGHVS, FQNEAQ. V dropped 3 bases and J dropped 1 base, with 9 bases sitting between them. Written as DNA, the CDR3 is TGTGCCAGCAGCTTGTCCCAGGCGAACACTGAAGCTTTCTTT. Protein product: CASSLSQANTEAFF.

The J gene is TRBJ2-5, the V gene TRBV30, with 10 bases lining up with TRBD1. V was clipped by 5 bases and J by 4 bases; unmatched bases: 1. The CDR3 contains 12 residues. CDR1 is GTSNPN, CDR2 SVGIG, per germline (reference sequence). CDR3 DNA: TGTGCCTGGGGGGACAGGGGAGAGACCCAGTACTTC. Protein: CAWGDRGETQYF.

The gene calls are TRBV11-3 and TRBJ1-5; TRBD1 might be the D (5 bases). V gave up 5 bases and J gave up 3 bases, with 26 bases separating them. The CDR3 length is 19 residues. The V gene's germline CDR1 is SGHNT and CDR2 YENEEA. Written as DNA, the CDR3 is TGTGCCAGCAGCCCCTGTCGCTTCTGGGACTGGAGGACCAATCAGCCCCAGCATTTT. Protein sequence: CASSPCRFWDWRTNQPQHF.

This sequence joins TRBV28 and TRBJ2-2; TRBD1 might be the D (7 bases). This CDR3 region has 17 residues. Germline V gives CDR1 MDHEN, CDR2 SYDVKM. Trimming cost V 6 bases and J 7 bases, with 24 bases left between them. For the CDR3, the DNA is TGTGCCAGCAGCCTGGTTGGAGGGGGCGCTTCGGGCGGGGAGCTGTTTTTT. Protein product: CASSLVGGGASGGELFF.

The chain couples TRBV5-1 to TRBJ2-6; D not resolved. In germline, CDR1 is SGHRS, CDR2 YFSETQ. The CDR3 has 17 amino acids. V lost 0 bases and J 1 base, leaving 11 bases between the germline ends. This CDR3 is CASSLEVSGSGANVLTF. The CDR3, as DNA: TGCGCCAGCAGCTTGGAGGTGTCGGGTTCTGGGGCCAACGTCCTGACTTTC.

This chain connects TRBV9 to TRBJ2-3; 8 bases are shared with TRBD2. The V gene's germline CDR1 is SGDLS and CDR2 YYNGEE. This CDR3 is 15 amino acids long. After removal of 0 bases from V and 5 bases from J, the junction contained 5 bases not matched to a gene. CDR3 region: CASSVGTGGGDTQYF. CDR3 coding DNA: TGTGCCAGCAGCGTAGGAACGGGGGGGGGAGATACGCAGTATTTT.

J is TRBJ1-4 and V is TRBV27; D might be TRBD1 (5 bases). This CDR3 has 18 amino acids. The germline gives CDR1 MNHEY, CDR2 SMNVEV (reference sequence). V shed 8 bases and J shed 0 bases, with 22 bases lying between them. CDR3 region: CASAQGARDSTTNEKLFF. In DNA form, the CDR3 reads TGTGCCAGCGCGCAGGGCGCCAGGGATAGTACAACTAATGAAAAACTGTTTTTT.

The chain combines TRBV9 with TRBJ1-1, with 8 bases matching TRBD1. CDR1 and CDR2 from the germline V gene are SGDLS and YYNGEE. V shed 3 bases and J 4 bases; nucleotides not matched to a gene: 2. The CDR3 covers 13 residues. The CDR3 nucleotides are TGTGCCAGCAGCGAACAGGGGGGCACTGAAGCTTTCTTT. Residues: CASSEQGGTEAFF.

V usage is TRBV9 and J usage is TRBJ2-2, with TRBD1 as a possible D gene (5 bases). CDR1 SGDLS and CDR2 YYNGEE come from the germline V gene. The CDR3 has 15 residues. V was cut by 0 bases and J by 4 bases, with 10 bases left in between. CDR3 loop: CASSVVSRGTGELFF. CDR3 nucleotides: TGTGCCAGCAGCGTAGTTTCAAGGGGCACCGGGGAGCTGTTTTTT.

As regards this clone: Other DNA sequences from this sample encode an identical CDR3 as well. V usage is TRBV5-8 and J usage is TRBJ2-7; 10 bases are shared with TRBD2. In germline, CDR1 is SGHTS, CDR2 YDEGEE. With 4 bases clipped from V and 0 bases from J, the junction kept 1 base outside the gene matches. This CDR3 spans 14 amino acids. The DNA of the CDR3 is TGTGCCAGCAGCCTAGCGGGGGTCTCCTACGAGCAGTACTTC. It translates to CASSLAGVSYEQYF.

This clone was detected only a few times. This chain joins TRBV10-3 and TRBJ2-7; D possibly corresponds to TRBD1 (6 bases). Germline loops: CDR1 ENHRY, CDR2 SYGVKD. This CDR3 is 14 amino acids long. V gave up 11 bases and J gave up 0 bases, with 17 bases separating them. The CDR3 nucleotides read TGTGCCGTAACCCCGGGACAAAGCTCCTACGAGCAGTACTTC. It translates to CAVTPGQSSYEQYF.

The chain links TRBV18 to TRBJ1-3; D is undetermined. Looked up from germline, CDR1 is KGHSH and CDR2 is LQKENI. The CDR3 loop spans 14 amino acids. V was cut by 2 bases and J by 3 bases, with 8 bases left in between. CDR3 protein: CASSPWARGNTIYF. CDR3 nucleotide sequence: TGTGCCAGCTCACCATGGGCGCGTGGAAACACCATATATTTT.

V gene TRBV5-1 combines with J gene TRBJ1-4, with 7 bases fitting TRBD1. V dropped 6 bases and J dropped 3; count of bases not matched to a gene: 8. The CDR3 length is 15 residues. Germline V gene lookup returns CDR1 SGHRS and CDR2 YFSETQ. The CDR3 region is CASNRQGNANEKLFF. The CDR3 DNA follows: TGCGCCAGCAACCGACAGGGTAATGCTAATGAAAAACTGTTTTTT.

This sequence joins TRBV19 and TRBJ2-2; 8 bases fit TRBD1. This CDR3 has 15 residues. The V segment lost 6 bases and the J segment 0 bases; nucleotides outside the gene matches: 3. The germline gives CDR1 LNHDA, CDR2 SQIVND (reference sequence). CDR3 DNA: TGTGCCAGTAGCAGGACAGGGTCGAACACCGGGGAGCTGTTTTTT. It specifies CASSRTGSNTGELFF.

The chain couples TRBV19 to TRBJ1-5; D not certain. CDR1 is LNHDA, CDR2 SQIVND, per germline (reference sequence). The length of the CDR3 is 13 residues. The V end lost 10 bases, the J end lost 3 bases, and 13 bases lay between the germline ends. The DNA of the CDR3 is TGTGCCACCTGGGCCAGCCTCAATCAGCCCCAGCATTTT. Amino acids: CATWASLNQPQHF.

The chain uses TRBV5-1 and TRBJ2-2, with D possibly matching TRBD2 (5 bases). CDR1 is SGHRS and CDR2 is YFSETQ in the germline V gene. CDR3 length equals 13 residues. Deletions cut 2 bases from V and 7 bases from J, with 9 bases between. The CDR3 loop is CASSLSGIGELFF. The CDR3 bases are TGCGCCAGCAGCTTAAGCGGAATCGGGGAGCTGTTTTTT.

The V gene is TRBV6-4, the J gene TRBJ2-3; D may be TRBD1 (5 bases). Per the germline V gene, CDR1 is MRHNA and CDR2 is SNTAGT. Trimming stripped 5 bases from V and 5 bases from J, with 11 bases between. CDR3 length: 13 residues. CDR3: CASSQGPGDTQYF. CDR3 DNA sequence: TGTGCCAGCAGTCAGGGCCCTGGAGATACGCAGTATTTT.

V usage is TRBV6-5 and J usage is TRBJ2-7, with TRBD1 matching 7 bases. The CDR3 totals 15 residues. Germline V lookup: CDR1 MNHEY, CDR2 SVGAGI. After removal of 0 bases from V and 1 base from J, the junction contained 3 bases not matched to a gene. In nucleotides, the CDR3 is TGTGCCAGCAGTTACTCGAGGGACAGATCCTACGAGCAGTACTTC. Translated, it gives CASSYSRDRSYEQYF.

This clone came up a few times. The chain links TRBV6-4 to TRBJ2-3, with TRBD2 identical over 10 bases. With V trimmed by 5 bases and J by 4 bases, 6 bases remained unmatched. The length of the CDR3 is 15 residues. The germline CDR1 and CDR2 sequences are MRHNA and SNTAGT. CDR3 bases: TGTGCCAGCAGTAGGGGGACTAGCGCTTCAGATACGCAGTATTTT. Translation: CASSRGTSASDTQYF.

This clone has only one observation. In nucleotides, the CDR3 is TGTGCCTGGAGCACTCCGAGAGCCGGACAAAAGCAGCCCCAGCATTTT. Its translation is CAWSTPRAGQKQPQHF. The rearrangement joins TRBV30 to TRBJ1-5; D perhaps matches TRBD1 (5 bases). This CDR3 is 16 amino acids long. Looked up from germline, CDR1 is GTSNPN and CDR2 is SVGIG (reference sequence). V lost 3 bases to trimming and J lost 7 bases, with 22 bases between them.

This clone was counted a single time. The chain combines TRBV5-4 with TRBJ1-2; TRBD1 aligns across 7 bases. Germline CDR1 is SGHNT and CDR2 is YYREEE (reference sequence). V trimming: 4 bases; J trimming: 6 bases; junction bases outside the gene matches: 12. The CDR3 runs 15 residues. The CDR3 loop is CASSDDLRTGNGYTF. CDR3 nucleotide sequence: TGTGCCAGCAGCGACGATCTACGGACAGGCAATGGCTACACCTTC.

This rearrangement joins TRBV6-6 to TRBJ2-7; tentatively, D is TRBD1 (6 bases). V was clipped by 6 bases and J by 4 bases, with 10 bases between them. This CDR3 has 12 amino acids. Germline lookup yields CDR1 MNHNY and CDR2 SVGAGI (reference sequence). For the CDR3, the DNA is TGTGCCAGCAGCCGAGGGGGTTACGAGCAGTACTTC. It translates to CASSRGGYEQYF.

This clone is a singleton in its sample. CDR3 protein: CASSLRQGVETQYF. The CDR3 coding sequence is TGCGCCAGCAGCTTGAGACAGGGCGTGGAGACCCAGTACTTC. The chain employs TRBV5-1 and TRBJ2-5, with 7 bases aligning to TRBD1. The CDR3 covers 14 residues. CDR1 and CDR2 (germline): SGHRS, YFSETQ. The ends lost 1 base at V and 5 bases at J; junction bases unmatched: 5. Full variable domain (missing parts from reference TRBV5-1 and TRBJ2-5): KAGVTQTPRYLIKTRGQQVTLSCSPISGHRSVSWYQQTPGQGLQFLFEYFSETQRNKGNFPGRFSGRQFSNSRSEMNVSTLELGDSALYLCASSLRQGVETQYFGPGTRLLVL.